This note documents a single TCR beta chain sequence. Its target is unknown. The primer mix had 60 Vbeta and 13 Jbeta primers. Some clones are missing from TCRdb's copy, which holds only in-frame ones; the method was immunoSEQ multiplex PCR. The repertoire holds approximately 100,000 clones, with 60% to 85% as singletons. Germline CDR1 LNHDA, CDR2 SQIVND (reference sequence). Deletions cut 3 bases from V and 1 base from J, with 12 bases between. This CDR3 contains 15 residues. The record originates from a study of cytomegalovirus exposure and HLA in healthy donors. Study findings and constraints: When a later analysis was performed, an Asian-associated ancestry cluster reportedly had fewer N-insertions than the approximately 680-donor mean. TCR beta chains numbering roughly 150 were designated cytomegalovirus-associated.

The rearrangement links TRBV19 to TRBJ1-1, with a weak D call TRBD1 (5 bases). The sample taken for sequencing was PBMCs. The receptor comes from a man aged 60-69 years in good health and CMV-seropositive. The CDR3 is CASSIQGGRNTEAFF. CDR3 bases: TGTGCCAGTAGTATTCAGGGAGGGAGGAACACTGAAGCTTTCTTT.